The 7 T cell receptor beta chains below were found in one sample sequenced in a study of Graves' ophthalmopathy and Graves' hyperthyroidism. RNA transcripts provided the template for amplifying TCR beta CDR3 regions. In the first round, RT-PCR was carried out with HTBI primers, and a multiplex PCR formed the second round. TCRdb processed the multiplex PCR reads anew with MiXCR; each CDR3 protein has one entry. Found here are about 220,000 distinct CDR3 sequences, 20% to 25% of them singletons; the top ten hold approximately 39%. The sample was peripheral blood. Receptors were obtained from a woman aged 50 to 60 with Graves' ophthalmopathy.

CDR3 amino acids: CSASSGISETQYF. In DNA, the CDR3 is TGCAGTGCTAGTAGTGGGATATCGGAGACCCAGTACTTC. V and J are TRBV20-1 and TRBJ2-5; no clear D gene. The germline V and J ends were trimmed by 3 bases and 5 bases, with 13 bases remaining between them. This CDR3 has 13 residues. CDR1 is DFQATT, CDR2 SNEGSKA, per germline (reference sequence).

This chain joins TRBV6-2 or TRBV6-3 and TRBJ2-7; 7 nucleotides align to TRBD1. CDR3 length: 15 residues. J lost 3 bases, V lost 6 bases, and 11 bases had no gene match. Per the germline V gene, CDR1 is MNHEY and CDR2 is SVGEGT. The CDR3 protein is CASSRPTGPRYEQYF. The CDR3 coding sequence is TGTGCCAGCAGCCGGCCGACAGGGCCCCGCTACGAGCAGTACTTC.

In DNA form, the CDR3 reads TGTGCCAGCAGCCACGAAAGGGACATCTCTGGAAACACCATATATTTT. This translates into CASSHERDISGNTIYF. V and J are TRBV9 and TRBJ1-3, with D perhaps TRBD1 (6 bases). CDR1 SGDLS and CDR2 YYNGEE come from the germline V gene. The CDR3 is made up of 16 amino acids. The V gene lost 4 bases and the J gene lost 0 bases, with 14 bases spanning the gap.

The chain recombines TRBV28 with TRBJ2-7; D remains ambiguous. Germline V gene data show CDR1 as MDHEN and CDR2 as SYDVKM. This CDR3 is built from 14 residues. Trimming took off 6 bases at V and 2 bases at J, with 14 bases between the two ends. Here the CDR3 reads CASSQVGAAYEQYF. The CDR3 DNA reads as TGTGCCAGCAGCCAGGTCGGAGCTGCCTACGAGCAGTACTTC.

The chain has TRBV20-1 and TRBJ1-1; 7 nucleotides agree with TRBD1. Germline V gene sequence: CDR1 DFQATT, CDR2 SNEGSKA (reference sequence). V trimming: 6 bases; J trimming: 4 bases; junction bases outside the gene matches: 5. The CDR3 covers 12 residues. The CDR3 is CSAQGVSTEAFF. The CDR3 DNA is TGCAGTGCCCAGGGGGTAAGCACTGAAGCTTTCTTT.

This clonotype was recorded many times. The chain couples TRBV7-9 to TRBJ2-7; maybe TRBD2 (6 bases). The CDR3 extends over 15 amino acids. The germline V gene has CDR1 SEHNR and CDR2 FQNEAQ (reference sequence). V lost 5 bases, J lost 3 bases, and 17 bases lay in between. CDR3 in amino acids: CASSPSDRLIYEQYF. DNA for the CDR3: TGTGCCAGCAGCCCTAGCGACAGACTCATCTACGAGCAGTACTTC.

Ten or more counts support this clonotype. The V gene is TRBV7-9, the J gene TRBJ2-5; 7 bases line up with TRBD2. The CDR3 runs 14 residues. Germline trimming cut 5 bases from V and 3 bases from J; bases unmatched to any gene: 6. The germline V gene encodes CDR1 SEHNR and CDR2 FQNEAQ (reference sequence). For the CDR3, the DNA is TGTGCCAGCAGCCCGAGCGCGGGAGAAGAGACCCAGTACTTC. This translates into CASSPSAGEETQYF.